This T cell receptor (beta chain) was captured in a study of OX40 agonist ivuxolimab in advanced cancers. The study, taken as a whole, reports: Also present in some nonresponders was a low level of normalized T-cell clonal expansion.

Concerning this clone itself: No antigen is known for it.

V lost 3 bases and J 0 bases, leaving 6 bases between the germline ends. CDR1 and CDR2 (germline): MNHEY, SMNVEV (reference sequence). The CDR3 has 14 amino acids. The repertoire was sequenced with immunoSEQ multiplex PCR; TCRdb's copy has only in-frame clones and lacks some. The repertoire holds 20,000 to 30,000 clones, with roughly 85% as singletons. The sequencing used CD4+ or CD8+ T cells sorted from blood, collected in a trial of the OX40 agonist ivuxolimab. The chain uses TRBV27 and TRBJ2-1; a weak D match, TRBD2 (5 bases). The clonotype originates from an adult with an advanced solid tumor such as melanoma, head and neck, liver or kidney cancer. The CDR3 sequence is CASSFGSSYNEQFF. The CDR3 DNA reads as TGTGCCAGCAGTTTTGGGAGCTCCTACAATGAGCAGTTCTTC.